This TCR beta chain came from a study of Graves' ophthalmopathy and Graves' hyperthyroidism (dated by TCRdb to 2016 to 2018). Background on the whole study: Peripheral blood samples were taken at the time of initial diagnosis, before any treatment was given. The study used signatures of the TCR beta repertoire to tell Graves' ophthalmopathy apart from Graves' hyperthyroidism and to predict which patients would progress to ophthalmopathy. In total, approximately 140 blood samples were TCR-sequenced: roughly 45 ophthalmopathy, under 80 hyperthyroidism and about 17 hyperthyroidism-to-ophthalmopathy patients. T-cell repertoires of thyroid tissue and blood were compared in several hyperthyroidism patients. Once sampling was done, hyperthyroidism patients were given methimazole at a starting dose of 30 mg daily, while ophthalmopathy patients were given high-dose intravenous methylprednisolone. An independent validation cohort comprised fewer than 20 hyperthyroidism patients and roughly 15 patients who later progressed from hyperthyroidism to ophthalmopathy. To explore V-J signatures that distinguish ophthalmopathy from hyperthyroidism, a discovery set of 100 patients was enrolled, made up of 43 with ophthalmopathy and under 65 with stable hyperthyroidism. On the study overall, not on this receptor specifically: In cross-validation, the 13-signature model distinguished ophthalmopathy from stable hyperthyroidism with about 90% sensitivity and 81.08% specificity, while in the test set the corresponding values were about 80% and 75%. Sample size was not statistically predetermined, and group allocation was not concealed from the investigators. Among expanded thyroid clonotypes with frequency above 0.001, most also showed up in blood, which suggests that blood repertoires may reflect the thyroid immune response. In validation, the model predicted ophthalmopathy progression with 55% to 71% sensitivity and around 72% specificity; eleven to twelve predicted patients were CT-confirmed with GO in a median of approximately 6.2 months.

This clonotype was seen only a few times. Its antigen remains unidentified. The junction departs from germline at one end; a sequencing error may be responsible. For repertoire sequencing, TCR beta CDR3 regions were amplified from RNA transcripts. HTBI primers and the Qiagen OneStep RT-PCR kit were used in a first-round RT-PCR, which was followed by a second-round multiplex PCR, size selection and purification. The libraries underwent paired-end sequencing with 100 bp reads on an Illumina HiSeq2000. The source study handled its data this way. SOAPnuke was used to process the reads, removing any read that contained adapters or uncalled bases, had a mean Phred below 15, or lacked an exact match to the constant primer or identifier. High-quality paired reads were merged with COPE v1.2.5. Each unique nucleotide sequence was treated as a clonotype, and MiTCR v1.1 was used to align the clonotypes to the IMGT TRB V, D and J references. The analysis was limited to V-J combinations with a frequency above 0.0001, which together covered more than 98% of repertoires. A TCR clonal expansion and chaos score per V-J combination was defined as the ratio of F50 clonal expansion to chaos observed in the TCRdist matrix. Welch's t-statistics and random forest were used to reduce features to approximately 13 V-J combinations, which were fed into a naive Bayes classifier. Thyroid-blood repertoire similarity was quantified with the Morisita-Horn index. Starting from the raw public reads, TCRdb applied fastp trimming at Q25, assembled clones with MiXCR and retained in-frame beta chains. Every entry covers one CDR3 protein and lists the most common genes and DNA from its rows. The V and J calls follow TCRdb's processing rather than the paper's. In all, the sample holds under 400,000 distinct CDR3 sequences, and roughly a sixth of those were seen once. 9% to 15% of the sample comes from the top ten.

Patients with ophthalmopathy had moderately to severely active disease, with a Clinical Activity Score of 3 or more, a NOSPECS grade of 4 or more, and a disease duration of less than 3 months. Anyone with other autoimmune diseases, uncontrolled infections, pregnancy or lactation was excluded from the study. Clinical symptoms, serum thyroxine, TRAb, thyroid ultrasound and orbital computed tomography formed the basis of the diagnosis. PBMCs were isolated from 8 to 10 ml of fresh peripheral blood by Ficoll-Paque density gradient centrifugation. Total RNA was extracted with Trizol reagent and quality-checked on an Agilent 2100 Bioanalyzer. From the germline V gene (reference sequence), CDR1 is SEHNR and CDR2 is FQNEAQ. Spanning cysteine to phenylalanine, the CDR3 consists of 13 amino acids. Here the CDR3 DNA is all that survives: 39 bases in frame from base 1.

In this chain, TRBV7-9 is recombined with TRBJ2-7, with no confident D gene call. This receptor was identified in an adult man with Graves' ophthalmopathy. Sequencing used peripheral blood. The sequence in DNA is TGTGCCAGCAGCTCAGCCTCAATCTACGAGCAGTGCTTC. This is translated as CASSSASIYEQCF.